This record looks at one T cell receptor (beta chain) sequence and its context. This sample stems from a study of blood T cell repertoires in COVID-19. Overall study context: Samples taken during acute and convalescent COVID-19 were collected in the United States, Italy and Spain.

Measured with immunoSEQ multiplex PCR; TCRdb has only the in-frame clones, and not every one. The top ten clones hold approximately 8.3% of a sample with some 490,000 clones, about 88% of them seen once. The V and J ends lost 5 bases and 3 bases, in that order; junction bases with no gene match: 7. This CDR3 contains 17 residues. The germline V gene encodes CDR1 WNHNN and CDR2 SYGVQD (reference sequence). The cohort comprised adults aged 18 to 89 years residing in approximately 25 US areas. The chain couples TRBV10-1 to TRBJ2-2, with TRBD2 identical over 12 bases. This TCR was recovered from a woman aged 55-69 years who had recovered from COVID-19. Specimen: PBMCs or T cells enriched from blood (not recorded which). CDR3 sequence (DNA): TGCGCCAGCAGTCACGCAGGACTAGCGGGGCACACCGGGGAGCTGTTTTTT. It codes for CASSHAGLAGHTGELFF.